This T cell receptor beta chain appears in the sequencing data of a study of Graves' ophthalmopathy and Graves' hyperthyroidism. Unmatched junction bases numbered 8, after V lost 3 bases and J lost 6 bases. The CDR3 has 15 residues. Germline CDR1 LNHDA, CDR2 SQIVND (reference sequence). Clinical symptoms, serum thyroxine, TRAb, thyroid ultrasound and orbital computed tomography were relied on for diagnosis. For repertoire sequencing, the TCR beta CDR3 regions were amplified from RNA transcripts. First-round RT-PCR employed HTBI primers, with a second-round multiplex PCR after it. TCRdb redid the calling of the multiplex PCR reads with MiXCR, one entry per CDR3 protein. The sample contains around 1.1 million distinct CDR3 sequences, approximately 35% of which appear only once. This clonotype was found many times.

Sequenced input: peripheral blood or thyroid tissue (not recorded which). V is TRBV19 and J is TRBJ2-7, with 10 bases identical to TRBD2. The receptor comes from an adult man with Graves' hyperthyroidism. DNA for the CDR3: TGTGCCAGTAGTATGTGGAGCGGGGGGGCCCGCGAGCAGTACTTC. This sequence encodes CASSMWSGGAREQYF.